The clone carrying this T cell receptor beta chain has at least ten counts. V lost 8 bases to trimming and J lost 0 bases; unmatched junction nucleotides: 8. Germline CDR1 reads MNHEY; CDR2 reads SMNVEV (reference sequence). This CDR3 contains 15 residues. This record belongs to a study of patients and donors after allogeneic stem cell transplantation. MiXCR, run by TCRdb on the RT-PCR reads, gives a single entry per CDR3 protein. The sample consists of 150,000 to 200,000 distinct CDR3 sequences, about 32% of them appearing once. The TCR comes from a human donor who was either an allogeneic HSCT recipient or a stem cell or donor lymphocyte infusion donor (not recorded which). It is not recorded whose cells these are; they may come from a transplant donor. The source material was blood, either unsorted or a sorted T cell fraction (not recorded which). The V gene is TRBV27, the J gene TRBJ2-7, with TRBD2 matching 9 bases. CDR3 in DNA: TGTGCCAGCGGGATAGCGGGAGTGTACTCCTACGAGCAGTACTTC. This sequence encodes CASGIAGVYSYEQYF.